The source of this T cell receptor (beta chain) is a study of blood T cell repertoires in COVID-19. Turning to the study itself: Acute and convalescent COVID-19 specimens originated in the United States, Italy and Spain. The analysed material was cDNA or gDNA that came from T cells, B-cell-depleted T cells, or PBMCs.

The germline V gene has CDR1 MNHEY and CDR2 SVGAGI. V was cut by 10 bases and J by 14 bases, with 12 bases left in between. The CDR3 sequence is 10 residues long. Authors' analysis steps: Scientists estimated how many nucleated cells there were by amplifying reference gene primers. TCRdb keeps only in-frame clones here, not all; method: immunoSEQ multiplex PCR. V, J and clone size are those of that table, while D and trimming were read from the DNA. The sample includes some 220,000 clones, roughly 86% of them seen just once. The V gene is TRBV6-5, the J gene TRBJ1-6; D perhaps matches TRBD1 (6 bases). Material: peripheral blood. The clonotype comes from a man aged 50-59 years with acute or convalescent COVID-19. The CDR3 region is CATHWDTLHF. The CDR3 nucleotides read TGTGCCACCCACTGGGACACCCTCCACTTT.